The 26 T cell receptor beta chains below come from one sample, sequenced in a study of shared clonotypes between healthy human individuals (dated by TCRdb to the early 2020s). The library was produced with the immunoSEQ multiplex PCR assay. The immuneACCESS repertoire file appears here via TCRdb, limited to in-frame rearrangements. These files lack a portion of the clones; in checked studies, under half of the deficit traces to unresolved V genes, and the cause of the others is not known. Across this sample there are some 500,000 clones, with about 74% seen only once. The ten biggest clones cover more than 10% of the sample. Sequenced material: PBMCs. All receptors derive from a woman in her forties in good health. Some clones in this sample may be carry-over from other donors' samples.

This clone was counted only a few times. The chain joins TRBV7-2 to TRBJ2-1, with a weak D call TRBD2 (5 bases). Germline CDR1 and CDR2: SGHTA and FQGNSA. Trimming took 4 bases from V and 8 from J, leaving 15 bases between them. This CDR3 is 14 amino acids long. In nucleotides, the CDR3 is TGTGCCAGCAGCTCCAGGTCGGGGTACGATGAGCAGTTCTTC. Translating it yields CASSSRSGYDEQFF.

Note on this clone: Given a far larger clone just one base away, this is likely a sequencing read error. The rearrangement joins TRBV18 to TRBJ1-2; D unclear. This CDR3 is 17 amino acids long. V was shortened by 1 base and J by 0 bases, with 15 bases between the two germline ends. Germline loops: CDR1 KGHSH, CDR2 LQKENI. The CDR3 DNA sequence: TGTGCCAGCTCACCACTGATGGCGGCGGCCTCTAACTATGGCTACACCTTC. Translating it yields CASSPLMAAASNYGYTF.

This clone was seen only a few times. V usage is TRBV6-4 and J usage is TRBJ2-1, with D uncertain. The CDR3 has 13 residues. Between the trimmed V and J ends, which lost 6 bases and 9 bases, there was a span of 15 bases. CDR1 and CDR2 (germline): MRHNA, SNTAGT. CDR3 region: CASSLDGHGEQFF. The CDR3 DNA is TGTGCCAGCAGCTTAGACGGGCACGGTGAGCAGTTCTTC.

This chain joins TRBV29-1 and TRBJ1-5; D is unclear. Germline-derived CDR1 and CDR2 are SQVTM and ANQGSEA. The V end was cut by 6 bases, the J end by 4 bases, with 13 bases between. The length of the CDR3 is 13 residues. The CDR3 DNA follows: TGCAGCGTCAGATACGGCCCGAATCAGCCCCAGCATTTT. This translates into CSVRYGPNQPQHF.

This clone was observed once. A far larger clone is one nucleotide away, so this likely arose from a read error. The same CDR3 is also encoded by other DNA sequences in this sample. The CDR3 DNA reads TGCGCCAGCAGCTTCTCCTACAATGAGCAGTTCTTC. Amino acid sequence: CASSFSYNEQFF. J is TRBJ2-1 and V is TRBV5-1; D is undetermined. This CDR3 contains 12 residues. V was clipped by 2 bases and J by 0 bases, with 0 bases between them. Per germline, CDR1 SGHRS and CDR2 YFSETQ. Looking up the rest from reference TRBV5-1 and TRBJ2-1 gives the full variable domain: KAGVTQTPRYLIKTRGQQVTLSCSPISGHRSVSWYQQTPGQGLQFLFEYFSETQRNKGNFPGRFSGRQFSNSRSEMNVSTLELGDSALYLCASSFSYNEQFFGPGTRLTVL.

V gene TRBV28 combines with J gene TRBJ2-7; D remains unclear. V lost 8 bases and J lost 2, with 13 bases in between. The CDR3 spans 13 residues. CDR1 and CDR2 (germline): MDHEN, SYDVKM. In DNA, the CDR3 is TGTGCCAGCCGGGCCTCTCTCCCCTACGAGCAGTACTTC. It codes for CASRASLPYEQYF.

Remarks on this clone: Mismatch with germline at one junction end may stem from a read error. This CDR3 is also generated by other DNA sequences in the sample. The V gene is TRBV9, the J gene TRBJ1-4; D is undetermined. Germline loops: CDR1 SGDLS, CDR2 YYNGEE. The CDR3 consists of 15 residues. DNA of the CDR3: TGCGCCAGCAGCCCGGACCGTGGGTTTAATGAAAAACTGTTTTTT. Amino acid sequence: CASSPDRGFNEKLFF.

Concerning this clone: This likely came from a read error, as a far larger clone is one base away. Other DNA sequences from this sample encode an identical CDR3 as well. The chain recombines TRBV6-4 with TRBJ2-3; 8 nucleotides agree with TRBD1. This CDR3 contains 14 residues. Trimming at V came to 0 bases and at J to 6 bases, leaving 2 bases not matched to a gene. Germline CDR1 reads MRHNA; CDR2 reads SNTAGT. The DNA for the CDR3 is TGTGCCAGCAGTGACTCGACAGGGGCGGATACGCAGTATTTT. This codes for CASSDSTGADTQYF.

This clone was recorded at least ten times. The chain links TRBV7-9 to TRBJ1-1; D gene ambiguous. The CDR3 length is 16 residues. Germline assignment: CDR1 SEHNR and CDR2 FQNEAQ (reference sequence). Trimming shortened V by 1 base and J by 4 bases, and 16 bases separated the two germline ends. The CDR3 region has the DNA TGTGCCAGCAGCTTAGTCGGTATGGGGAGATCCACTGAAGCTTTCTTT. It codes for CASSLVGMGRSTEAFF.

The V and J genes are TRBV7-3 and TRBJ2-7; no clear D gene. Germline V gene data show CDR1 as SGHTA and CDR2 as FQGTGA. This CDR3 has 16 amino acids. V lost 8 bases and J 0 bases, leaving 20 bases between the germline ends. CDR3 sequence reads: CASSCRLGRTSYEQYF. CDR3 bases: TGTGCCAGCTCTTGCAGGCTTGGCAGAACCTCCTACGAGCAGTACTTC. Together with reference TRBV7-3 and TRBJ2-7, the CDR3 gives the full variable domain: GAGVSQTPSNKVTEKGKYVELRCDPISGHTALYWYRQSLGQGPEFLIYFQGTGAADDSGLPNDRFFAVRPEGSVSTLKIQRTERGDSAVYLCASSCRLGRTSYEQYFGPGTRLTVT.

V and J are TRBV4-1 and TRBJ2-1, with 12 bases that match TRBD2. The CDR3 consists of 15 residues. Trimming at V came to 4 bases and at J to 5 bases, leaving 3 bases not matched to a gene. The germline V gene has CDR1 MGHRA and CDR2 YSYEKL. CDR3 coding DNA: TGCGCCAGCAGCCCGACTAGCGGGAGCCACAATGAGCAGTTCTTC. Its protein product is CASSPTSGSHNEQFF.

This clone was seen more than once but under ten times. J is TRBJ2-1 and V is TRBV9; 8 nucleotides line up with TRBD2. V lost 5 bases to trimming and J lost 6 bases; unmatched junction nucleotides: 10. Germline V gene data show CDR1 as SGDLS and CDR2 as YYNGEE. CDR3 length: 15 residues. For the CDR3, the DNA is TGTGCCAGCAGTTACAGGCGGGAGGTTCCCAATGAGCAGTTCTTC. The encoded protein is CASSYRREVPNEQFF.

The chain recombines TRBV4-1 with TRBJ2-7; 10 nucleotides match TRBD1. The germline CDR1 and CDR2 sequences are MGHRA and YSYEKL. The CDR3 sequence is 18 residues long. The V segment lost 0 bases and the J segment 1 base; nucleotides outside the gene matches: 9. CDR3 sequence reads: CASSQDLIRTGGSYEQYF. CDR3 nucleotide sequence: TGCGCCAGCAGCCAAGATCTGATCCGGACAGGGGGATCCTACGAGCAGTACTTC.

V is TRBV7-9 and J is TRBJ1-1, with a possible D match to TRBD1 (6 bases). The ends were cut back, 1 base at V and 4 bases at J, with 10 bases in the middle. The CDR3 sequence is 14 residues long. The germline V gene encodes CDR1 SEHNR and CDR2 FQNEAQ (reference sequence). CDR3 DNA sequence: TGTGCCAGCAGCTTAGAACAGGGTATCACTGAAGCTTTCTTT. Translation gives CASSLEQGITEAFF.

This clone was recorded once. V usage is TRBV19 and J usage is TRBJ1-1; 7 positions agree with TRBD1. CDR1 LNHDA and CDR2 SQIVND come from the germline V gene (reference sequence). The CDR3 length is 13 residues. Germline trimming cut 5 bases from V and 4 bases from J; bases unmatched to any gene: 4. Here the CDR3 reads CASSFTGVTEAFF. The CDR3 coding sequence is TGTGCCAGTAGTTTCACAGGGGTCACTGAAGCTTTCTTT.

In regard to this clone: Since a far larger clone is one base different, this is likely a read error. Other DNA sequences from this sample encode an identical CDR3 as well. The CDR3: CASSESVIGHRGEKLFF. The CDR3 DNA is TGTGCCAGCAGTGAATCGGTTATCGGGCACAGGGGGGAAAAACTGTTTTTT. The rearrangement joins TRBV25-1 to TRBJ1-4, with 8 positions matching TRBD1. V shed 1 base and J 8 bases; nucleotides not matched to a gene: 12. The CDR3 is 17 residues long. Per the germline V gene, CDR1 is MGHDK and CDR2 is SYGVNS.

This clone was recorded only once. The chain is built from TRBV4-2 and TRBJ1-2; 7 nucleotides match TRBD1. Losses at the gene ends were 1 base for V and 4 bases for J; bases not matched to a gene: 9. Germline V gene lookup returns CDR1 LGHNA and CDR2 YNFKEQ. There are 16 residues in the CDR3. The CDR3 loop reads CASSQVLQGPSYGYTF. The CDR3 DNA reads TGTGCCAGCAGCCAAGTGTTACAGGGGCCATCCTATGGCTACACCTTC.

Note on this clone: This likely stems from a read error, as it lies one base from a far larger clone. The sample has other DNA sequences that encode this CDR3 too. J is TRBJ2-2 and V is TRBV5-1; 7 bases match TRBD1. The CDR3 totals 18 residues. Germline-derived CDR1 and CDR2 are SGHRS and YFSETQ. The CDR3 reads CASSWLGQGVANTGELFF. The DNA for the CDR3 is TGCGCCAGCAGCTGGTTAGGTCAGGGGGTAGCGAACACCGGGGAGTTGTTTTTT.

This clone is a singleton in its sample. J is TRBJ2-3 and V is TRBV5-4, with no clear D. The CDR3 length is 16 residues. V dropped 5 bases and J dropped 1 base, with 17 bases sitting between them. Germline V gives CDR1 SGHNT, CDR2 YYREEE (reference sequence). This CDR3 reads CASRTTGVEGTDTQYF. In nucleotides, the CDR3 is TGTGCCAGCAGGACCACCGGTGTTGAGGGCACAGATACGCAGTATTTT.

J is TRBJ1-3 and V is TRBV6-1; 11 bases are a match to TRBD1. V shed 1 base and J 1 base; nucleotides not matched to a gene: 6. From germline, CDR1 is MNHNS and CDR2 SASEGT. This CDR3 region has 18 residues. CDR3 nucleotides: TGTGCCAGCAGTGAAGGGAGGACAGGGGGCTATTCTGGAAACACCATATATTTT. Translated, it gives CASSEGRTGGYSGNTIYF.

Notes on this clone: A far bigger clonotype differs at one base, so this is likely a read error. The gene calls are TRBV30 and TRBJ1-6; TRBD1 matches 10 bases. The CDR3 is made up of 15 amino acids. From germline, CDR1 is GTSNPN and CDR2 SVGIG (reference sequence). The CDR3 region is CSWTYLTGGDSPLHF. CDR3 DNA: TGTTCCTGGACCTACCTGACAGGGGGCGATTCACCCCTCCACTTT.

The J gene is TRBJ1-3, the V gene TRBV9; no reliable D call. Per germline, CDR1 SGDLS and CDR2 YYNGEE. Trimming took 3 bases from V and 0 from J, leaving 10 bases between them. CDR3 length equals 15 residues. The CDR3 is CASSAGPNSGNTIYF. Written as DNA, the CDR3 is TGTGCCAGCAGCGCTGGGCCAAACTCTGGAAACACCATATATTTT.

For this clone: With a far larger clone one base away, a read error is the likely cause. The V call is TRBV9, the J call TRBJ2-2, with TRBD1 identical over 9 bases. Germline V gene sequence: CDR1 SGDLS, CDR2 YYNGEE. Germline trimming cut 6 bases from V and 3 bases from J; bases unmatched to any gene: 9. The length of the CDR3 is 16 residues. DNA of the CDR3: TGTGCCAGCAACCCCCAGGGGACAGGGTACACCGGGGAGCTGTTTTTT. Its translation: CASNPQGTGYTGELFF.

The rearrangement links TRBV7-8 to TRBJ2-1; no clear D. Germline-derived CDR1 and CDR2 are SGHVS and FQNEAQ. The CDR3 spans 16 residues. The V and J ends lost 0 bases and 1 base respectively, with 10 bases between them. Here the CDR3 DNA reads TGTGCCAGCAGCTTAGCAGGCCTCTTATCCTACAATGAGCAGTTCTTC. Translation: CASSLAGLLSYNEQFF. Filled out from reference TRBV7-8 and TRBJ2-1, the complete variable domain reads GAGVSQSPRYKVAKRGQDVALRCDPISGHVSLFWYQQALGQGPEFLTYFQNEAQLDKSGLPSDRFFAERPEGSVSTLKIQRTQQEDSAVYLCASSLAGLLSYNEQFFGPGTRLTVL.

This chain connects TRBV18 to TRBJ2-1; 11 nucleotides line up with TRBD2. Germline assignment: CDR1 KGHSH and CDR2 LQKENI. V lost 4 bases, J lost 5 bases, and 10 bases stayed unmatched. The length of the CDR3 is 17 residues. CDR3 protein: CASSLSPGTSGNNEQFF. The DNA for the CDR3 is TGTGCCAGCTCACTCTCTCCCGGGACTAGCGGCAACAATGAGCAGTTCTTC.

The sample holds many counts of this clone. The sample carries other DNA sequences with the same CDR3. The V call is TRBV9, the J call TRBJ2-3; weak D call: TRBD2 (6 bases). The CDR3 contains 15 residues. Germline-derived CDR1 and CDR2 are SGDLS and YYNGEE. The V end lost 1 base, the J end lost 0 bases, and 9 bases lay between the germline ends. CDR3 coding DNA: TGTGCCAGCAGCGTAAGCGGGCTTAGCACAGATACGCAGTATTTT. Translation gives CASSVSGLSTDTQYF. The full variable domain, its missing parts supplied by reference TRBV9 and TRBJ2-3, is DSGVTQTPKHLITATGQRVTLRCSPRSGDLSVYWYQQSLDQGLQFLIQYYNGEERAKGNILERFSAQQFPDLHSELNLSSLELGDSALYFCASSVSGLSTDTQYFGPGTRLTVL.